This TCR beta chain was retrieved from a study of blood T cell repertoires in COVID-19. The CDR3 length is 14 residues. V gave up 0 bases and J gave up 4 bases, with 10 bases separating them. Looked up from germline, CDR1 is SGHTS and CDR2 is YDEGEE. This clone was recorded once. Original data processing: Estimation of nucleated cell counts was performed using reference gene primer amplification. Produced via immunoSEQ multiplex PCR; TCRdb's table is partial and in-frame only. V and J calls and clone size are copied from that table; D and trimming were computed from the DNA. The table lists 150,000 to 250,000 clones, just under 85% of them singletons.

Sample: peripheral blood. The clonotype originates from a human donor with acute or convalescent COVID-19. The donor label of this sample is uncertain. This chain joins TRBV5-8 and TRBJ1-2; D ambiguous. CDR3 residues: CASSLGALRYGYTF. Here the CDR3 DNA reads TGTGCCAGCAGCTTGGGCGCTCTTCGCTATGGCTACACCTTC.